This record concerns one TCR beta chain sequence. Trimming left V 6 bases short and J 5 bases short, with 20 bases between. This CDR3 comprises 16 residues. In germline, CDR1 is MNHEY, CDR2 SMNVEV (reference sequence). This table comes from immunoSEQ multiplex PCR, and its TCRdb copy is limited to in-frame clones, with some not included. The sample lists around 150,000 clones, around 82% seen once, with roughly 7% in the top ten. This sample was included in a study of blood T cell repertoires in COVID-19. Study-level background: Both acute and convalescent COVID-19 samples were obtained from the United States, Italy and Spain.

Material: peripheral blood. The source of this sequence is a woman aged 35 to 49 with COVID-19, enrolled during active disease. This chain connects TRBV27 to TRBJ2-1; D is unresolved. CDR3 DNA: TGTGCCAGCAGGGTCTCTGTCAGAAACCTTGACAATGAGCAGTTCTTC. Protein product: CASRVSVRNLDNEQFF.